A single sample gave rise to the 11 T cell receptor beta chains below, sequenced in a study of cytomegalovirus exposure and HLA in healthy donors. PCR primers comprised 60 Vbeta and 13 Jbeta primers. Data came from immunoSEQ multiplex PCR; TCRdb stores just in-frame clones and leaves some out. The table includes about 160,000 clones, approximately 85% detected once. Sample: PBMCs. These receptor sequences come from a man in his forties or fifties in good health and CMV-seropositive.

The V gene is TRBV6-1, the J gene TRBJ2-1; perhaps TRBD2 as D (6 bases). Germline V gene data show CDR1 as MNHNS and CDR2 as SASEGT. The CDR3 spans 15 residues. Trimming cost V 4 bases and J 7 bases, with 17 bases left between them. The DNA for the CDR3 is TGTGCCAGCAGTGTCCTGGGACTTCCGAGGAATGAGCAGTTCTTC. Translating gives CASSVLGLPRNEQFF.

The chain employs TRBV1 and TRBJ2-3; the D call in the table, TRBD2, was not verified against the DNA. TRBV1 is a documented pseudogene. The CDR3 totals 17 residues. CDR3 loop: CTSSQVPASGRTDTQYF. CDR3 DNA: TGCACCAGCAGCCAGGTACCGGCTAGCGGGAGAACAGATACGCAGTATTTT.

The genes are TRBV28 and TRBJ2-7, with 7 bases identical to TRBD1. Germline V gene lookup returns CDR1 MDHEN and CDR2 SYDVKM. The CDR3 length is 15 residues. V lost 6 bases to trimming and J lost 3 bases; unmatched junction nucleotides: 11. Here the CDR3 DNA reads TGTGCCAGCAGCGGCCGGGGACAGCGTAACTACGAGCAGTACTTC. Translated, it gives CASSGRGQRNYEQYF.

DNA for the CDR3: TGTGCCAGCAGCTTAGGATGGGACAGAGCTTACGAGCAGTACTTC. It encodes CASSLGWDRAYEQYF. This chain links TRBV9 with TRBJ2-7; 7 bases fit TRBD1. CDR3 length: 15 amino acids. J lost 4 bases, V lost 4 bases, and 11 bases had no gene match. Germline assignment: CDR1 SGDLS and CDR2 YYNGEE.

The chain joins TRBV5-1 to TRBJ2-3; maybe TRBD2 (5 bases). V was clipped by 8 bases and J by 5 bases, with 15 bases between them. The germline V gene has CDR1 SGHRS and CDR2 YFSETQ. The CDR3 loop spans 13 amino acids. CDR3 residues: CASTGWAQDTQYF. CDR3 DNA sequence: TGCGCCAGTACGGGGTGGGCCCAAGATACGCAGTATTTT.

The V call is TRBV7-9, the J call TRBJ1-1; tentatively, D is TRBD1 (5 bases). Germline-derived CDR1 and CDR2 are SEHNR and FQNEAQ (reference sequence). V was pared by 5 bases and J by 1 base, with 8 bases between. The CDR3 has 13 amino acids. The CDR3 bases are TGTGCCAGCAGCGTACAGGAGAACACTGAAGCTTTCTTT. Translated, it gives CASSVQENTEAFF.

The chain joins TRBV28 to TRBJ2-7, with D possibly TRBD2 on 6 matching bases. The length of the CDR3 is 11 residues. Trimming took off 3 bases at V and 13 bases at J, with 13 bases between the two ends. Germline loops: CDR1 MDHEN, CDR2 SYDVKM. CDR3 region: CASSLEGDRYF. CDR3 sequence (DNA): TGTGCCAGCAGTTTGGAGGGTGACAGATACTTC. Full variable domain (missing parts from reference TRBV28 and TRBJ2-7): DVKVTQSSRYLVKRTGEKVFLECVQDMDHENMFWYRQDPGLGLRLIYFSYDVKMKEKGDIPEGYSVSREKKERFSLILESASTNQTSMYLCASSLEGDRYFGPGTRLTVT.

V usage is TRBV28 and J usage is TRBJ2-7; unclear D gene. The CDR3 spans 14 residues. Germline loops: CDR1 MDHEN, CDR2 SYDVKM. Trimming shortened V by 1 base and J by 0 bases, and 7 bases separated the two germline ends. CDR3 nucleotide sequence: TGTGCCAGCAGTTTATCCGAGAGCTCCTACGAGCAGTACTTC. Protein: CASSLSESSYEQYF.

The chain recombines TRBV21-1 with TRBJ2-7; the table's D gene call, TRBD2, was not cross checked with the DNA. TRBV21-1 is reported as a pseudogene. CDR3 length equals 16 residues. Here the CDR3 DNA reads TGTGCCAGCAGCACAAGACGTAGGACTTATAACTACGAGCAGTACTTC. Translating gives CASSTRRRTYNYEQYF.

The CDR3 DNA follows: TGTGCCAGCAACTACGGCGGATTGAACACTGAAGCTTTCTTT. It encodes CASNYGGLNTEAFF. V and J are TRBV6-5 and TRBJ1-1; no clear D. Trimming left V 7 bases short and J 0 bases short, with 12 bases between. The CDR3 totals 14 residues. The germline V gene has CDR1 MNHEY and CDR2 SVGAGI.

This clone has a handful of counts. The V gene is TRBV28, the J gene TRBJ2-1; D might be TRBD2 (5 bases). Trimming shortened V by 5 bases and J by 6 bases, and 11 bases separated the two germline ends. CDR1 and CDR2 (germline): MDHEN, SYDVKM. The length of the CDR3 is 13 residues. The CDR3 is CASSVGARNEQFF. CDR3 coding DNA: TGTGCCAGCAGTGTGGGAGCTCGCAATGAGCAGTTCTTC.